This TCR beta chain was sequenced for a study of T-cell reconstitution after alpha-beta-depleted transplantation in children. This clonotype came up many times. Library preparation (for TCRbeta) was performed with unique molecular identifiers. TCRdb recomputed calls from the PCR reads with MiXCR, one row per CDR3 protein. The table lists around 580,000 distinct CDR3 sequences, roughly 23% of them singletons. The CDR3 consists of 20 residues. V was pared by 2 bases and J by 4 bases, with 28 bases between. From germline, CDR1 is KGHSH and CDR2 LQKENI. The TCR sequence derives from a boy younger than two who had a stem cell transplant for acute myeloid leukemia, so the T cells may come from the graft donor. The V gene is TRBV18, the J gene TRBJ2-3; weak D call: TRBD2 (10 bases). The sequencing here drew on PBMCs, mostly from graft donor cells, taken 360 days after TCRalphabeta/CD19-depleted stem cell transplant. CDR3 loop: CASSPTPGQGSGGAADTQYF. DNA of the CDR3: TGTGCCAGCTCACCAACGCCGGGACAGGGAAGCGGGGGGGCCGCAGATACGCAGTATTTT.